This T cell receptor (beta chain) originates from a study of early T cells in non-severe SARS-CoV-2 infection. Looking at the study overall: Sequencing of bulk RNA from unsorted whole blood was done, without chain pairing.

This clonotype was counted a few times. The antigen remains undetermined. Study-wide findings and caveats: VDJdb matches were skewed toward anti-spike CD8 T cell responses.

Germline-derived CDR1 and CDR2 are DFQATT and SNEGSKA (reference sequence). V lost 4 bases and J lost 7, with 16 bases in between. CDR3 length: 13 amino acids. Researchers attached unique molecular identifiers to individual cDNA molecules. Via MiXCR, TCRdb re-called the 5' RACE reads, giving one row per CDR3 protein. In the table there are roughly 100,000 distinct CDR3 sequences, around 13% of which are singletons. The sequencing input was whole blood. The TCR originated in an adult who was a healthcare worker with PCR-confirmed SARS-CoV-2 infection or an uninfected control (not recorded which). This chain connects TRBV20-1 to TRBJ2-5; the D gene is possibly TRBD2 (5 bases). This CDR3 reads CSATWTPMGTQYF. In DNA, the CDR3 is TGCAGTGCTACCTGGACTCCCATGGGGACCCAGTACTTC.